The source of this TCR beta chain is a study of patients and donors after allogeneic stem cell transplantation (dated by TCRdb to 2020 to 2021). Library construction relied on RT-PCR. TCRdb records NextSeq 550 as the sequencer. TCRdb cleaned the public reads at Q25 with fastp, built clones with MiXCR and kept in-frame beta chains. Every CDR3 protein is listed once, alongside the most common genes and DNA of its rows. For this sample the table gives about 96,000 distinct CDR3 sequences, of which roughly 50% were detected only once. The top ten clonotypes cover about 58% of the sample. The junction carries 12 bases between V and J, which are trimmed by 5 bases and 10 bases respectively. Including cysteine and phenylalanine, the CDR3 has 13 amino acids. The DNA shown is the 39-base CDR3, in frame from base 1. Per the germline V gene (reference sequence), MNHEY is the CDR1 and SMNVEV is the CDR2. This clonotype was seen more than once but under ten times. The antigen it recognizes is unknown. One base away there is no much larger clone; base qualities are not given.

This chain joins TRBV27 to TRBJ1-6; 6 matching bases give a weak D call of TRBD1. Sequences were obtained from blood, either unsorted or a sorted T cell fraction (not recorded which). The receptor was derived from a human donor who was either an allogeneic HSCT recipient or a stem cell or donor lymphocyte infusion donor (not recorded which). It is not recorded whose cells these are; they may come from a transplant donor. The DNA is TGTGCCAGCAGTCGGCCAGGGGACTCACCCCTCCACTTT. This is translated as CASSRPGDSPLHF.